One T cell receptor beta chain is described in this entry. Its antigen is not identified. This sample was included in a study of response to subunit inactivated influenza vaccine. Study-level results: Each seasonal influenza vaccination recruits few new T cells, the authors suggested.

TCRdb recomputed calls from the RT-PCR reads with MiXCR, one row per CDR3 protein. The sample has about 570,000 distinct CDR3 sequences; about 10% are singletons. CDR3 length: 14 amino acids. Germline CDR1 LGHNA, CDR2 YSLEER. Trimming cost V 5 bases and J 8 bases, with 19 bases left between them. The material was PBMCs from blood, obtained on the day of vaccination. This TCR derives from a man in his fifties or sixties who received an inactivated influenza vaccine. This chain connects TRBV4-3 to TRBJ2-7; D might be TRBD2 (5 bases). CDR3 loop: CASSSGPPPGKQYF. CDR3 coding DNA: TGCGCCAGCAGCAGCGGCCCCCCTCCTGGCAAGCAGTACTTC.